This record looks at one T cell receptor (beta chain) sequence and its context. Method: immunoSEQ multiplex PCR; TCRdb's copy keeps in-frame clones and lacks some. The table shows tens of thousands of clones, with approximately 92% occurring only once. The ends lost 4 bases at V and 2 bases at J; junction bases unmatched: 2. The CDR3 length is 14 residues. Germline CDR1 and CDR2: SGDLS and YYNGEE. These data are taken from a study of OX40 agonist ivuxolimab in advanced cancers. Specimen: CD4+ or CD8+ T cells sorted from blood, collected in a trial of the OX40 agonist ivuxolimab. The J gene is TRBJ1-5, the V gene TRBV9, with TRBD1 matching over 8 bases. The sequence was collected from an adult with an advanced solid tumor such as melanoma, head and neck, liver or kidney cancer. The chain's CDR3 is CASSQGAGNQPQHF. The DNA for the CDR3 is TGTGCCAGCAGCCAGGGGGCTGGCAATCAGCCCCAGCATTTT. Filled out from reference TRBV9 and TRBJ1-5, the complete variable domain reads DSGVTQTPKHLITATGQRVTLRCSPRSGDLSVYWYQQSLDQGLQFLIQYYNGEERAKGNILERFSAQQFPDLHSELNLSSLELGDSALYFCASSQGAGNQPQHFGDGTRLSIL.